The clone carrying this T cell receptor beta chain was seen at least ten times. Its antigen is still unknown. CDR1 WSHSY and CDR2 SAAADI come from the germline V gene. The V end was cut by 7 bases, the J end by 4 bases, with 13 bases between. This CDR3 has 13 amino acids. These data are taken from a study of CD8 T cells in ankylosing spondylitis. For TCR beta, libraries came from quantitative 5'-RACE with molecular barcodes. One entry per CDR3 protein results from TCRdb running MiXCR on the 5' RACE reads. The sample holds approximately 88,000 distinct CDR3 sequences; 7.5% to 9% are singletons and the top ten take 5.1%. Study observations and caveats: Disease-associated clones were reportedly significantly overrepresented in matched ankylosing spondylitis synovial fluid. Disease-linked clones displayed a CD8+ phenotype and appeared relatively rarely in peripheral blood. Reactive arthritis synovial fluid and blood were previously reported to contain some motif variants.

The chain is built from TRBV10-2 and TRBJ2-5, with D hard to call. Sample: blood, either unsorted or a sorted T cell fraction (not recorded which). This TCR derives from a male donor with ankylosing spondylitis or in good health (not recorded which). The CDR3 here is CASKGPNGETQYF. CDR3 DNA sequence: TGCGCCAGCAAAGGCCCGAACGGAGAGACCCAGTACTTC.